A selection of T cell receptor beta chains follows, all from one sample in a study of T cell responses to AZD1222 COVID-19 vaccine. Some clones are missing from TCRdb's copy, which holds only in-frame ones; the method was immunoSEQ multiplex PCR. This repertoire shows 100,000 to 150,000 clones, around nine tenths found once; its top ten account for roughly 1.1%. The sample was peripheral blood, taken 28 days after the second AZD1222 dose. Receptors were obtained from an adult who received the AZD1222 COVID-19 vaccine. CDR3s include the opening cysteine and the closing phenylalanine or tryptophan. A D gene is named only where the DNA matches it firmly. The size of a clone is reported for some rows only, either as once, few or many, or as a class for expanded clones.

J	size	V	D	DNA	CDR3
TRBJ1-1	-	TRBV25-1	-	TGTGCCAGCAGTGTATCCGGGACGGCGAACACTGAAGCTTTCTTT	CASSVSGTANTEAFF
TRBJ1-2	-	TRBV7-2	-	TGTGCCAGCAGCCTCACATCGACAGCCAAGTATTATGGCTACACCTTC	CASSLTSTAKYYGYTF
TRBJ2-1	-	TRBV5-1	-	TGCGCCAGCAGCTTGGAGAGAGAGCAGTTCTTC	CASSLEREQFF
TRBJ2-1	-	TRBV11-2	-	TGTGCCAGCAGCTTATTAAGGGTTGAGCAGTTCTTC	CASSLLRVEQFF
TRBJ1-2	-	TRBV27	-	TGTGCCAGCAGTGCTGGGTATGGCTACACCTTC	CASSAGYGYTF
TRBJ2-7	once	TRBV5-4	-	TGTGCCAGCAGACTTGGGACCGAATCGACCTACGAGCAGTACTTC	CASRLGTESTYEQYF
TRBJ2-7	-	TRBV29-1	-	TGCAGCGTTCAGGCGGGGACCTACGAGCAGTACTTC	CSVQAGTYEQYF
TRBJ1-1	-	TRBV28	-	TGTGCCAGCAGTTTACCCTCCGGGGGCGCGAATGCTTTCTTT	CASSLPSGGANAFF
TRBJ1-3	-	TRBV14	-	TGTGCCAGCAGCCAAGATCCCGGGGCCCAGTCTGGAAACACCATATATTTT	CASSQDPGAQSGNTIYF
TRBJ1-3	-	TRBV7-6	-	TGTGCCAGCAGCTTATTACGAAACACCATATATTTT	CASSLLRNTIYF
TRBJ1-5	-	TRBV21-1	-	TGTGCCAGCAGCACCGTGGAGAGGGGAAATCAGCCCCAGCATTTT	CASSTVERGNQPQHF
TRBJ2-7	-	TRBV28	TRBD1	TGTGCCAGCCGCCGGACAGGGGACACCTACGAGCAGTACTTC	CASRRTGDTYEQYF
TRBJ1-1	-	TRBV27	-	TGTGCCAGCTACGGGACCGTGAACACTGAAGCTTTCTTT	CASYGTVNTEAFF
TRBJ1-4	-	TRBV5-5	-	TGTGCCAGCAGCGCCCCAGGTCCAACTAATGAAAAACTGTTTTTT	CASSAPGPTNEKLFF
TRBJ1-1	-	TRBV5-1	TRBD1	TGCGCCAGCAGCCCTTTCCCAACAGGGGGGAACACTGAAGCTTTCTTT	CASSPFPTGGNTEAFF
TRBJ1-6	-	TRBV6-6	-	TGTGCCAGCAGTTATAATCGGGAATTGGATTCACCCCTCCACTTT	CASSYNRELDSPLHF
TRBJ1-4	-	TRBV6-1	-	TGTGCCAGCAGTGAAGGTAGTGAAAAACTGTTTTTT	CASSEGSEKLFF
TRBJ2-1	-	TRBV24-1	TRBD2	TGTGCCACCAGTGACTCCGGGACTAGCGGCTACAATGAGCAGTTCTTC	CATSDSGTSGYNEQFF
TRBJ2-3	-	TRBV24-1	TRBD2	TGTGCCACCAGTGATCACCTGGACCTAGCGGGGTTCACAGATACGCAGTATTTT	CATSDHLDLAGFTDTQYF
TRBJ1-3	once	TRBV30	-	TGTGCCTGCGCCTCTGGCTCTGGAAACACCATATATTTT	CACASGSGNTIYF
TRBJ2-1	-	TRBV6-5	-	TGTGCCAGCACCCTGACGACCCCTGTCTACAATGAGCAGTTCTTC	CASTLTTPVYNEQFF
TRBJ1-5	-	TRBV7-3	-	TGTGCCAGCAGCTGGGGGGGCAATCAGCCCCAGCATTTT	CASSWGGNQPQHF
TRBJ2-2	-	TRBV4-3	-	TGCGCCAGCAGCCAAGATGGCGGGAACCGCGGCGGGGAGCTGTTTTTT	CASSQDGGNRGGELFF
TRBJ2-3	-	TRBV6-2/TRBV6-3	TRBD2	TGTGCCAGCAGTTACTCGCCCCGTAGCGGGAGGGCAGATACGCAGTATTTT	CASSYSPRSGRADTQYF
TRBJ2-7	-	TRBV2	-	TGTGCCAGCAGTGAAGCGGCTAACTACGAGCAGTACTTC	CASSEAANYEQYF
TRBJ2-5	-	TRBV9	TRBD2	TGTGCCAGCAGCCCCACGGGCGGGAGTCAACAAGAGACCCAGTACTTC	CASSPTGGSQQETQYF
TRBJ2-2	-	TRBV27	-	TGTGCCAGCAGTCAACGAGGACTTAACACCGGGGAGCTGTTTTTT	CASSQRGLNTGELFF
TRBJ2-1	-	TRBV7-8	TRBD2	TGTGCCAGCAGCTTAAGCCAGATACTAGCGGCCAACGAGCAGTTCTTC	CASSLSQILAANEQFF
TRBJ1-1	-	TRBV11-3	-	TGTGCCAGCAGCTTAGGAGGCAGCAACACTGAAGCTTTCTTT	CASSLGGSNTEAFF
TRBJ2-1	-	TRBV9	-	TGTGCCAGCAGCCCACATGGATCATCCTCCTACAATGAGCAGTTCTTC	CASSPHGSSSYNEQFF
TRBJ1-6	-	TRBV6-5	-	TGTGCCAGCAGTTACTCGTCTGGCTCCTATAATTCACCCCTCCACTTT	CASSYSSGSYNSPLHF
TRBJ1-2	-	TRBV5-1	TRBD1	TGCGCCAGCAGCTTGGATGGGACAGGGGGCTACTATGGCTACACCTTC	CASSLDGTGGYYGYTF
TRBJ1-2	-	TRBV6-1	-	TGTGCCAGCAGTGAATTTGGCAACCCTGGGGGTGGCTACACCTTC	CASSEFGNPGGGYTF
TRBJ2-2	once	TRBV10-1	-	TGCGCCAGCAGTGAGGCAGTTTACGGGGAGCTGTTTTTT	CASSEAVYGELFF
TRBJ2-7	-	TRBV25-1	TRBD1	TGTGCCAGCGGACAGGACTCCTACGAGCAGTACTTC	CASGQDSYEQYF
TRBJ2-5	-	TRBV7-3	-	TGTGCCAGCAGCTTAGATAGGGCGGCGGGGCAAGAGACCCAGTACTTC	CASSLDRAAGQETQYF
TRBJ1-6	few	TRBV7-3	TRBD1	TGTGCCAGCAGCCTATACGGGACAGGGTATAATTCACCCCTCCACTTT	CASSLYGTGYNSPLHF
TRBJ2-7	-	TRBV28	TRBD1	TGTGCCAGCAGCCGTCCCGGGACAGTGTTCGAGCAGTACTTC	CASSRPGTVFEQYF
TRBJ1-1	-	TRBV28	-	TGTGCCAGCAGAACCTTTTTAGGGGTGGGGAACACTGAAGCTTTCTTT	CASRTFLGVGNTEAFF
TRBJ2-7	-	TRBV6-5	TRBD1	TGTGCCAGCAGTACCCTGGGACAGCCTCTGGAGCAGTACTTC	CASSTLGQPLEQYF
TRBJ1-3	-	TRBV4-2	-	TGTGCCAGCAGCCAAGGACAGGTCTCTGGAAACACCATATATTTT	CASSQGQVSGNTIYF
TRBJ1-2	-	TRBV28	-	TGTGCCAGCACCCCCGCAAATGGGGGCCTACTCAATGGCTACACCTTC	CASTPANGGLLNGYTF
TRBJ2-3	-	TRBV5-1	-	TGCGCCAGCAGCTTCGCAGCAGGGGCTAGCACAGATACGCAGTATTTT	CASSFAAGASTDTQYF
TRBJ2-1	-	TRBV15	TRBD1	TGTGCCACCAGCAGAGGGGACAGGAGGGGCGATGAGCAGTTCTTC	CATSRGDRRGDEQFF
TRBJ2-3	-	TRBV6-6	-	TGTGCCAGCAGTCCCGGACAGTTACCAGATACGCAGTATTTT	CASSPGQLPDTQYF
TRBJ2-5	once	TRBV3-1/TRBV3-2	TRBD2	TGTGCCAGCAGCCAATCGCGCGGGCTAGCGGGAGCAGGGGCCCAGTACTTC	CASSQSRGLAGAGAQYF
TRBJ2-7	-	TRBV9	-	TGTGCCAGCAGCGACCCCTGGGGCGAGCAGTACTTC	CASSDPWGEQYF
TRBJ2-7	-	TRBV4-2	-	TGTGCCAGCAGCCGAGAGGGAACCCCCCACGAGCAGTACTTC	CASSREGTPHEQYF
TRBJ2-7	-	TRBV9	TRBD2	TGTGCCAGCAGCGCCCAACGGCTAGCGGGAGCAAACGAGCAGTACTTC	CASSAQRLAGANEQYF
TRBJ1-4	-	TRBV11-3	TRBD1	TGTGCCAGCAGCCCGGACAGGGCAGGGACTAATGAAAAACTGTTTTTT	CASSPDRAGTNEKLFF